These T cell receptor beta chains were read from a single sample in a study of blood T cell repertoires in COVID-19. Here immunoSEQ multiplex PCR was the method, and the copy in TCRdb shows in-frame clones only, minus some. This table holds around 140,000 clones, around 81% found once. The sequencing input was peripheral blood. These receptors all stem from a woman aged 60-75 years with active or convalescent COVID-19. The CDR3 runs from the conserved cysteine through the conserved F or W. A D gene is named only where the DNA matches it firmly. The size field is filled for only some rows; it gives once, few, many or a size class.

TRBV4-1,few,.,TRBJ2-1,CASSQDPGGSNEQFF,TGCGCCAGCAGCCAAGATCCCGGGGGAAGCAATGAGCAGTTCTTC
TRBV5-4,few,TRBD2,TRBJ2-7,CASSTAGDASYEQYF,TGTGCCAGCAGCACAGCGGGAGACGCCTCCTACGAGCAGTACTTC
TRBV7-9,.,TRBD1,TRBJ1-2,CASSLRGQTKSYTF,TGTGCCAGCAGCTTACGGGGACAGACGAAGAGTTACACCTTC
TRBV4-2,.,TRBD1,TRBJ2-7,CASSQIGTAITEQYF,TGTGCCAGCAGCCAGATTGGGACAGCCATCACCGAGCAGTACTTC
TRBV24-1,.,.,TRBJ1-5,CATRGGSNQPQHF,TGTGCCACCAGGGGGGGGAGCAATCAGCCCCAGCATTTT
TRBV4-3,.,.,TRBJ1-4,CASSQSFRGSAYEKLFF,TGCGCCAGCAGCCAGTCCTTTCGGGGGTCGGCGTATGAAAAACTGTTTTTT
TRBV28,.,TRBD1,TRBJ1-1,CASSMTGGKTEAFF,TGTGCCAGCAGCATGACAGGGGGAAAGACTGAAGCTTTCTTT
TRBV29-1,.,.,TRBJ1-2,CSAGQMNGYTF,TGCAGCGCCGGACAGATGAATGGCTACACCTTC
TRBV6-5,.,TRBD1,TRBJ1-5,CASRADRDLQPQHF,TGTGCCAGCAGGGCGGACAGGGACCTCCAGCCCCAGCATTTT
TRBV19,.,.,TRBJ1-3,CASSSGGRNTIYF,TGTGCCAGTAGTAGCGGAGGACGAAACACCATATATTTT
TRBV5-1,.,.,TRBJ1-1,CASSLVGSTEAFF,TGCGCCAGCAGCTTGGTGGGGAGCACTGAAGCTTTCTTT
TRBV29-1,.,TRBD2,TRBJ2-1,CSVGAGGQGNEQFF,TGCAGCGTTGGTGCGGGGGGGCAGGGGAATGAGCAGTTCTTC
TRBV3-1/TRBV3-2,.,.,TRBJ2-5,CASSQYGETQYF,TGTGCCAGCAGCCAGTACGGAGAGACCCAGTACTTC
TRBV7-2,.,TRBD1,TRBJ2-3,CASSFRDRPITDTQYF,TGTGCCAGCAGCTTCCGGGACAGGCCTATCACAGATACGCAGTATTTT
TRBV7-2,.,.,TRBJ1-1,CASRQTMRRAIRMNTEAFF,TGTGCCAGCAGGCAAACCATGCGGAGGGCAATCCGAATGAACACTGAAGCTTTCTTT
TRBV10-2,.,TRBD2,TRBJ2-1,CATQTSGGSNEQFF,TGCGCCACCCAAACTAGCGGGGGGTCTAATGAGCAGTTCTTC
TRBV5-1,few,.,TRBJ1-4,CASSLGARGNEKLFF,TGCGCCAGCAGCTTGGGGGCCCGTGGGAATGAAAAACTGTTTTTT
TRBV5-1,.,TRBD1,TRBJ2-3,CASSLEGQLSTDTQYF,TGCGCCAGCAGCTTAGAGGGACAGCTAAGCACAGATACGCAGTATTTT
TRBV11-2,once,.,TRBJ1-6,CASSLEHRAYYNSPLHF,TGTGCCAGCAGCTTAGAGCACAGGGCTTATTATAATTCACCCCTCCACTTT
TRBV28,few,TRBD1,TRBJ1-5,CASSRDREVIQPQHF,TGTGCCAGCAGCAGGGACAGGGAGGTCATACAGCCCCAGCATTTT
TRBV2,.,.,TRBJ2-1,CASSEAELGEQFF,TGTGCCAGCAGTGAAGCGGAGTTAGGTGAGCAGTTCTTC
TRBV28,.,.,TRBJ2-5,CASSLSGQETQYF,TGTGCCAGCAGTTTATCGGGGCAAGAGACCCAGTACTTC
TRBV3-1/TRBV3-2,.,.,TRBJ1-3,CASSQAGNTIYF,TGTGCCAGCAGCCAAGCGGGAAACACCATATATTTT
TRBV24-1,.,.,TRBJ1-2,CATSDSSDRRYGYTF,TGTGCCACCAGTGATTCCTCGGACAGACGCTATGGCTACACCTTC
TRBV18,once,.,TRBJ1-1,CASSPPGGWTEAFF,TGTGCCAGCTCACCACCGGGGGGTTGGACTGAAGCTTTCTTT
TRBV7-2,.,.,TRBJ2-3,CASSLAGGGGDTQYF,TGTGCCAGCAGCTTAGCTGGAGGGGGAGGGGATACGCAGTATTTT
TRBV28,.,TRBD1,TRBJ1-6,CASSSPGVTGGNSPLHF,TGTGCCAGCAGTTCCCCCGGGGTGACAGGGGGCAATTCACCCCTCCACTTT
TRBV6-1,.,TRBD2,TRBJ2-5,CASSEEEAGGPDQETQYF,TGTGCCAGCAGTGAAGAGGAAGCGGGGGGGCCCGATCAAGAGACCCAGTACTTC
TRBV28,once,TRBD1,TRBJ1-2,CASSSWDSYGYTF,TGTGCCAGCAGTTCCTGGGACAGCTATGGCTACACCTTC
TRBV5-1,.,.,TRBJ1-4,CASSSGQSATNEKLFF,TGCGCCAGCAGCTCTGGACAGTCTGCAACTAATGAAAAACTGTTTTTT
TRBV6-5,.,TRBD1,TRBJ1-5,CASSDAGTGYQPQHF,TGTGCCAGCAGCGACGCCGGGACAGGGTATCAGCCCCAGCATTTT
TRBV29-1,.,.,TRBJ1-5,CSVAEGRAGNQPQHF,TGCAGCGTTGCGGAGGGCCGGGCGGGCAATCAGCCCCAGCATTTT
TRBV7-2,.,.,TRBJ1-2,CASSLTLTAYGYTF,TGTGCCAGCAGCTTAACCCTAACAGCCTATGGCTACACCTTC
TRBV3-1/TRBV3-2,few,.,TRBJ1-6,CASSQVAGSPLHF,TGTGCCAGCAGCCAAGTGGCGGGGTCACCCCTCCACTTT
TRBV28,.,.,TRBJ2-7,CASSLGRYEQYF,TGTGCCAGCAGTTTAGGGAGATACGAGCAGTACTTC
TRBV7-2,.,TRBD2,TRBJ2-3,CASSFLGGADTQYF,TGTGCCAGCAGCTTCCTTGGGGGGGCAGATACGCAGTATTTT
TRBV28,.,TRBD1,TRBJ1-5,CASRDRVNQPQHF,TGTGCCAGCAGAGACAGGGTCAATCAGCCCCAGCATTTT
TRBV6-5,.,.,TRBJ1-2,CASRVLANYGYTF,TGTGCCAGCAGAGTATTAGCTAACTATGGCTACACCTTC
TRBV15,.,TRBD1,TRBJ1-4,CATSRDGTGGEKLFF,TGTGCCACCAGCAGAGATGGGACAGGGGGCGAAAAACTGTTTTTT